Below are 17 T cell receptor beta chains sequenced from a single sample in a study of early T cells in non-severe SARS-CoV-2 infection. TCRdb reanalysed the 5' RACE reads using MiXCR and keeps one entry per CDR3 protein. The sample lists over 95,000 distinct CDR3 sequences; 15% to 20% were seen once. Sequenced: whole blood. Receptor source: an adult who was a healthcare worker with PCR-confirmed SARS-CoV-2 infection or an uninfected control (not recorded which).

The table lists this clonotype with many counts. The chain is built from TRBV5-6 and TRBJ1-2; 9 bases match TRBD1. This CDR3 contains 14 residues. The germline gives CDR1 SGHDT, CDR2 YYEEEE. With 3 bases clipped from V and 3 bases from J, the junction kept 3 bases outside the gene matches. The CDR3, as DNA: TGTGCCAGCAGCTCTGGGACAGGGCACTATGGCTACACCTTC. It yields the protein CASSSGTGHYGYTF.

This clonotype showed up just a few times. The CDR3 is CASGLGLTYEQYF. CDR3 in DNA: TGTGCTAGTGGTTTGGGTTTGACCTACGAGCAGTACTTC. This chain links TRBV12-5 with TRBJ2-7; D is uncertain. The CDR3 extends over 13 amino acids. CDR1 is LGHNT and CDR2 is FRNRAP in the germline V gene. The V end lost 1 base, the J end lost 2 bases, and 6 bases lay between the germline ends.

The rearrangement uses TRBV18 and TRBJ2-1; D is undetermined. CDR3 length: 12 amino acids. Trimming removed 3 bases from V and 5 bases from J, with 5 bases in between. CDR1 is KGHSH and CDR2 is LQKENI in the germline V gene. The CDR3 nucleotides are TGTGCCAGCTCACCCGACGACAATGAGCAGTTCTTC. Protein product: CASSPDDNEQFF. Full variable domain (remainder filled in from reference TRBV18 and TRBJ2-1): NAGVMQNPRHLVRRRGQEARLRCSPMKGHSHVYWYRQLPEEGLKFMVYLQKENIIDESGMPKERFSAEFPKEGPSILRIQQVVRGDSAAYFCASSPDDNEQFFGPGTRLTVL.

V gene TRBV3-1 combines with J gene TRBJ2-2, with TRBD2 identical over 7 bases. Germline V CDR1 and CDR2: LGHDT, YNNKEL (reference sequence). The CDR3 has 16 amino acids. The ends lost 1 base at V and 5 bases at J; junction bases unmatched: 7. The CDR3 reads CASSQVGGRRTGELFF. The CDR3 DNA is TGTGCCAGCAGCCAAGTCGGCGGGAGACGAACCGGGGAGCTGTTTTTT.

The gene calls are TRBV24-1 and TRBJ2-1, with 9 bases that match TRBD2. The length of the CDR3 is 16 residues. Unmatched junction bases numbered 8, after V lost 2 bases and J lost 7 bases. The V gene's germline CDR1 is KGHDR and CDR2 SFDVKD. The CDR3 spells CATSDSRSGRWNEQFF. CDR3 nucleotides: TGTGCCACCAGTGATTCCCGAAGCGGGAGGTGGAATGAGCAGTTCTTC.

This chain links TRBV7-7 with TRBJ2-3; D uncertain. Trimming took 4 bases from V and 6 from J, leaving 14 bases between them. The germline gives CDR1 SSHAT, CDR2 FNYEAQ (reference sequence). The CDR3 covers 14 residues. This chain's CDR3 is CASSSYPTSDTQYF. In DNA form, the CDR3 reads TGTGCCAGCAGCTCTTACCCCACATCCGATACGCAGTATTTT.

The V call is TRBV7-9, the J call TRBJ2-7; D is unresolved. V was clipped by 2 bases and J by 6 bases, with 11 bases between them. In germline, CDR1 is SEHNR, CDR2 FQNEAQ (reference sequence). The CDR3 runs to 13 residues. This CDR3 is CASSLSGPTEQYF. CDR3 nucleotides: TGTGCCAGCAGCTTATCAGGACCAACCGAGCAGTACTTC.

Points on this clonotype: The junction departs from the called germline gene at one end, perhaps through a read error. The V and J genes are TRBV28 and TRBJ1-4; D is unclear. From germline, CDR1 is MDHEN and CDR2 SYDVKM. The CDR3 spans 13 residues. Here the CDR3 DNA reads TGTGCCAGCAGTGTAGGCTCTAATGAAAAACTTTTTTTT. This gives the protein CASSVGSNEKLFF.

This clonotype was seen once. The rearrangement uses TRBV5-4 and TRBJ2-7; 7 positions agree with TRBD2. The germline gives CDR1 SGHNT, CDR2 YYREEE (reference sequence). This CDR3 has 17 residues. With 9 bases clipped from V and 4 bases from J, the junction kept 22 bases outside the gene matches. The CDR3 bases are TGTGCCACCCAAGACACCGTACTAGGGCGGGAGCTGTACGAGCAGTACTTC. The encoded protein is CATQDTVLGRELYEQYF.

This chain connects TRBV28 to TRBJ1-1; D is ambiguous. In germline, CDR1 is MDHEN, CDR2 SYDVKM. V lost 7 bases and J lost 5, with 11 bases in between. The CDR3 runs 12 residues. The CDR3 protein is CASTMVGTEAFF. DNA of the CDR3: TGTGCCAGCACCATGGTGGGTACTGAAGCTTTCTTT.

The sample holds a few counts of this clonotype. J is TRBJ1-1 and V is TRBV7-2; the D gene is possibly TRBD1 (5 bases). CDR1 and CDR2 (germline): SGHTA, FQGNSA. The length of the CDR3 is 14 residues. Trimming took 5 bases from V and 1 from J, leaving 11 bases between them. The CDR3 region is CASSAWGPNTEAFF. Here the CDR3 DNA reads TGTGCCAGCAGCGCCTGGGGCCCGAACACTGAAGCTTTCTTT.

The chain couples TRBV12-3 or TRBV12-4 to TRBJ2-3, with 7 bases that match TRBD1. J lost 2 bases, V lost 5 bases, and 4 bases had no gene match. The CDR3 sequence is 14 residues long. DNA of the CDR3: TGTGCCAGCAGTGAAGGACAGGACACAGATACGCAGTATTTT. This sequence encodes CASSEGQDTDTQYF.

In this sample, this clonotype turned up many times. The J gene is TRBJ1-1, the V gene TRBV9; a weak D match, TRBD1 (5 bases). Trimming left V 2 bases short and J 2 bases short, with 10 bases between. The CDR3 is made up of 14 amino acids. CDR1 SGDLS and CDR2 YYNGEE come from the germline V gene. Here the CDR3 reads CASSVSTANTEAFF. The CDR3 DNA sequence: TGTGCCAGCAGCGTTTCGACAGCCAACACTGAAGCTTTCTTT.

J is TRBJ2-3 and V is TRBV6-6, with D unresolved. CDR1 is MNHNY, CDR2 SVGAGI, per germline (reference sequence). Trimming shortened V by 6 bases and J by 1 base, and 8 bases separated the two germline ends. This CDR3 is built from 13 residues. CDR3 sequence (DNA): TGTGCCAGCAGATTTCAGGGCACAGATACGCAGTATTTT. Its protein product is CASRFQGTDTQYF.

This clonotype is a singleton in its sample. V gene TRBV20-1 combines with J gene TRBJ2-7; D call uncertain. CDR1 is DFQATT and CDR2 is SNEGSKA in the germline V gene (reference sequence). The CDR3 has 11 residues. Trimming removed 5 bases from V and 0 bases from J, with 5 bases in between. Written as DNA, the CDR3 is TGCAGTGCTTCTCACTCCTACGAGCAGTACTTC. As protein: CSASHSYEQYF.

This clonotype was observed many times. The chain joins TRBV7-9 to TRBJ1-5, with D perhaps TRBD1 (5 bases). Deletions cut 3 bases from V and 3 bases from J, with 9 bases between. The CDR3 consists of 14 residues. Per germline, CDR1 SEHNR and CDR2 FQNEAQ (reference sequence). The CDR3 reads CASSFQGTNQPQHF. CDR3 DNA: TGTGCCAGCAGCTTTCAGGGAACCAATCAGCCCCAGCATTTT.

The rearrangement joins TRBV28 to TRBJ1-4, with D maybe TRBD1 (5 bases). V gave up 3 bases and J gave up 0 bases, with 8 bases separating them. Germline V gene data show CDR1 as MDHEN and CDR2 as SYDVKM. This CDR3 comprises 15 residues. CDR3 region: CASSLGPATNEKLFF. The CDR3 nucleotides are TGTGCCAGCAGTTTGGGGCCTGCAACTAATGAAAAACTGTTTTTT.